This T cell receptor (beta chain) was recorded in a study of shared clonotypes between healthy human individuals (dated by TCRdb to the early 2020s). Broadly, across the study: A couple of women and three men aged 18 to 49 years were included in the cohort. Each donor's leukapheresis produced roughly between roughly 0.85 and 9 billion PBMCs. To increase sequencing depth and limit assay-specific biases, TCR repertoire library preparation and sequencing were carried out by different laboratories using diverse techniques. To estimate repertoire size and how much clonotypes are shared between individuals, the study performed deep sequencing of blood TCR repertoires from 4 to 6 healthy adults. For each donor, three plates each were used for CD4 naive and CD4 memory, two plates were used for CD8 naive, and one plate was used for CD8 memory.

Using the deep immunoSEQ assay, multiplex PCR amplified TCR CDR3 regions from genomic DNA. For each cell subset, the extracted genomic DNA was distributed evenly across all wells of several immunoSEQ 96-well plates, and each plate served as one replicate. For sorted subsets, around 200 ng genomic DNA, equal to 30,000 or so T cell genomes, was loaded into each replicate PCR. Purified libraries were quantified with a Qubit 3.0 fluorometer, sized on a Bioanalyzer 2100, and re-quantified with the KAPA Library Quantification kit. A separate single-read 150-cycle Illumina NextSeq 550 flow cell was used to sequence each immunoSEQ 96-well plate. Under the source paper's analysis protocol: Because only junctional sequences without quality scores were contained in the immunoSEQ output, filtering matching that applied to full-length reads could not be performed. Sequences were annotated with PyIR, a Python wrapper for IgBLAST v1.9, and V/J genes and CDR3 were assigned using IMGT germline references. Reads were filtered out if the reads had weak V/J assignments (E-value above 1e-6), no CDR3, stop codons, out-of-frame junctions, or ambiguous translated residues. V3J clonotypes were defined as sequences sharing an identical inferred V gene, J gene, and CDR3 amino acid sequence. The percentage overlap between two repertoires was calculated by dividing the number of shared unique clonotypes by the size of the smaller repertoire. Richness of each repertoire was evaluated using RTK rarefaction, the Chao1 estimator, and Recon v2.1 estimates of unobserved clonotypes. Generation probabilities were computed with OLGA for all TCRbeta clonotypes obtained by the gDNA method from four donors. In its TCRdb copy, this immuneACCESS table keeps in-frame sequences only and misses some clones. Where compared with another copy, unresolved V genes explain less than half of these, and the others have no known cause. V and J calls and clone size come straight from that table; D and trimming were deduced from the DNA. The sample table records around 2.1 million clones; almost 96% of these occur just once. The top ten clonotypes cover less than 0.15% of the sample.

Notes on this clone: This clone's antigen is unknown. No clone much larger than this one lies a single base away; base qualities are absent.

The full study reports these points: Sampling was restricted to blood, and TCR repertoires in tissue are likely to differ from TCR repertoires in blood. Pairwise subsampling indicated that sequencing depth was expected to affect the degree of clonotype sharing among donors. Because the study included a small number of donors, the genetic and exposure-history diversity represented was limited. Across four donors, approximately 4.9% of naive CD4, roughly 3.8% of naive CD8, 2.3% of memory CD4, and roughly 0.41% of memory CD8 clonotypes were shared. Rarefaction of sorted-subset datasets indicated incomplete sequencing despite the large sequencing depth. Naive subsets generally had larger estimated clonotype richness than memory subsets did. Higher generation probabilities were observed for clonotypes shared by all four sorted-subset donors than for non-shared clonotypes.

The donors were healthy, HIV-negative adults with no recently reported acute infections or vaccinations. Only Caucasian adults living in Nashville, Tennessee, USA were represented among the donors. CD4+ T cells were enriched through magnetic negative selection, after which naive cells were positively selected on CD45RA and the remaining negative fraction served as the memory subset. After blood collection by leukapheresis, PBMCs were isolated using Ficoll-Histopaque density gradient centrifugation and then cryopreserved in the vapor phase of liquid nitrogen. Purity and quantity of every magnetically sorted T cell population were checked by analytical flow cytometry. From each sorted fraction, genomic DNA was isolated and quantified by UV absorbance on a Nanodrop 2000c. This TCR was recovered from a man aged 18-30 years in good health. The sequencing input was naive CD4+ T cells sorted from blood. The cell subset or site label, as the study defines it: CD45RA+ positively selected.

The CDR3 loop reads CASRLLSRGRILISYEQYF. The DNA reads as follows: TGTGCAAGTCGCTTATTGAGCAGGGGGCGGATACTCATTTCCTACGAGCAGTACTTC. The rearrangement joined TRBV12-2 to TRBJ2-7; the table's D call TRBD1 went unverified against the DNA. TRBV12-2 is a pseudogene. The CDR3 spans 19 residues, from the cysteine through the phenylalanine. Only the CDR3 part of the read is kept: 57 bases, read in frame from the first base.